These T cell receptor beta chains were read from a single sample in a study of cytomegalovirus exposure and HLA in healthy donors. Some clones are missing from TCRdb's copy, which holds only in-frame ones; the method was immunoSEQ multiplex PCR. The sample includes over 150,000 clones, roughly 80% seen only once; the top ten take around 1.3%. Sequenced input: PBMCs. These TCRs come from a woman between 50 and 59 years old in good health and CMV-seronegative. Both conserved end residues are part of each CDR3. The order of the fields is J gene, V gene, CDR3 length, CDR3 protein.

TRBJ2-5 TRBV29-1 13 CSGRQRPEETQYF
TRBJ2-2 TRBV28 16 CASSYLGGRGTGELFF
TRBJ1-1 TRBV9 13 CASSVSIETEAFF
TRBJ2-6 TRBV9 19 CASSELAGAPLGGANVLTF
TRBJ2-1 TRBV5-1 17 CASSSGGGDLLYNEQFF
TRBJ1-1 TRBV11-2 15 CASSPPGGMNTEAFF
TRBJ1-2 TRBV10-1 15 CASQGQGKGYYGYTF
TRBJ1-2 TRBV6-5 15 CASSYLDSNLSGYTF
TRBJ1-2 TRBV14 15 CASSQYTTPNYGYTF
TRBJ2-3 TRBV5-5 18 CASSHRSLAGGRSDTQYF
TRBJ2-3 TRBV7-3 16 CASSHGTSGSTDTQYF
TRBJ2-3 TRBV2 13 CARAKGPPDTQYF
TRBJ2-2 TRBV27 15 CASSLSFQGSGELFF
TRBJ2-3 TRBV6-4 19 CASSAPLRQGFQLNDTQYF
TRBJ2-1 TRBV5-6 15 CASRPDRGPYNEQFF
TRBJ2-5 TRBV5-6 13 CASSPRAGETQYF
TRBJ1-4 TRBV10-3 14 CAISRQGWNEKLFF
TRBJ1-4 TRBV10-3 11 CAISQGEKLFF
TRBJ2-5 TRBV7-6 14 CASSGTQGVQTQYF
TRBJ1-4 TRBV13 14 CASSHRGANEKLFF
TRBJ1-1 TRBV15 19 CATSSQIPRTGGMNTEAFF
TRBJ1-1 TRBV28 14 CASRGQTSGTEAFF
TRBJ2-1 TRBV4-3 16 CASSQETSGYYNEQFF
TRBJ2-5 TRBV5-1 14 CASSLNLAQETQYF
TRBJ2-2 TRBV9 17 CASSAPGLAGVGGELFF
TRBJ2-7 TRBV5-5 15 CASSLLPTISYEQYF
TRBJ2-2 TRBV27 15 CASSQTSGRPGELFF
TRBJ1-2 TRBV6-1 13 CASSDVGAYGYTF
TRBJ2-7 TRBV9 16 CASSALGTGVVSEQYF
TRBJ2-5 TRBV13 15 CASSLGGLGMETQYF
TRBJ2-6 TRBV7-9 16 CASSRGTGVGANVLTF
TRBJ2-7 TRBV18 14 CASSPMQGANEQYF
TRBJ1-5 TRBV29-1 12 CSVGQNNQPQRF
TRBJ1-5 TRBV28 16 CASTSGGWVSNQPQHF
TRBJ1-2 TRBV18 14 CASSPRWQGYGYTF
TRBJ1-5 TRBV10-3 12 CASASGDQPQHF
TRBJ1-4 TRBV25-1 15 CASSEYRGLNEKLFF
TRBJ1-2 TRBV4-3 15 CASSLQTGGYYGYTF
TRBJ1-1 TRBV11-2 14 CASTRDRQNTEAFF
TRBJ1-1 TRBV23-1 16 CASSQSNTGGITEAFF
TRBJ1-2 TRBV7-8 14 CASSYGQADYGYTF
TRBJ2-1 TRBV9 20 CASSGSGGTGGKWSYNEQFF
TRBJ2-1 TRBV19 16 CASSIARSGRAGEQFF
TRBJ1-2 TRBV30 13 CAWREGGNYGYTF
TRBJ2-7 TRBV11-1 14 CASSFGLSGSEQYF